This is a list of T cell receptor beta chains from one sample in a study of shared clonotypes between healthy human individuals. The assay was immunoSEQ multiplex PCR, and TCRdb's table has in-frame clones only and misses some. The data show 2.3 million or so clones, 90% to 95% seen once. Input material: naive CD4+ T cells from PBMCs. Receptor source: a man in his late teens or twenties in good health. Some clones in this sample may be carry-over from other donors' samples. The CDR3 runs from the conserved cysteine through the conserved F or W. Fields, in order: clone size, D gene, V gene, J gene, CDR3 protein, CDR3 DNA. A D gene is named only where the DNA matches it firmly. Size values are once, few and many counts, or a class for expanded clones, and some rows have none.

>NA|NA|TRBV19|TRBJ2-3
CASSIGSPGSQYF
TGTGCCAGTAGTATCGGTTCACCAGGGTCGCAGTATTTT
>NA|NA|TRBV30|TRBJ1-2
CACRGTRGVYYGYTF
TGTGCCTGTCGCGGGACCCGGGGCGTCTACTATGGCTACACCTTC
>once|TRBD2|TRBV29-1|TRBJ2-2
CGFSGLAGVPGELFF
TGCGGATTCTCCGGGCTAGCGGGAGTTCCCGGGGAGCTGTTTTTT
>NA|TRBD1|TRBV4-3|TRBJ2-7
CASSQGQKINAYEQYF
TGCGCCAGCAGCCAGGGACAGAAAATAAACGCCTACGAGCAGTACTTC
>once|NA|TRBV7-3|TRBJ2-2
CASSLSRDRGELFF
TGTGCCAGCAGCTTAAGCCGTGATCGCGGGGAGCTGTTTTTT
>NA|NA|TRBV29-1|TRBJ1-2
CSVVKGGSSYGYTF
TGCAGCGTTGTGAAGGGCGGGAGTTCATATGGCTACACCTTC
>NA|NA|TRBV12-1|TRBJ1-1
CASQTGGPGEGYTEAFF
TGTGCCAGCCAGACAGGGGGCCCTGGCGAGGGTTACACTGAAGCTTTCTTT
>once|NA|TRBV10-3|TRBJ2-3
CAISETSGWDTQYF
TGTGCCATCAGTGAGACGAGTGGCTGGGATACGCAGTATTTT
>NA|NA|TRBV4-3|TRBJ2-2
CASSTRRANTGELFF
TGCGCCAGCAGCACCCGGCGCGCGAACACCGGGGAGCTGTTTTTT
>NA|TRBD2|TRBV5-4|TRBJ2-3
CASSPGLARGTDTQYF
TGTGCCAGCAGCCCGGGACTAGCGAGAGGCACAGATACGCAGTATTTT
>NA|TRBD2|TRBV10-3|TRBJ2-5
CATLGSGLETQYF
TGTGCCACCCTGGGTAGCGGGTTAGAGACCCAGTACTTC
>NA|TRBD2|TRBV15|TRBJ2-5
CATSRGLAGGPEETQYF
TGTGCCACCAGCAGAGGGCTAGCGGGAGGGCCGGAGGAGACCCAGTACTTC
>NA|NA|TRBV28|TRBJ2-5
CASRRKETQYF
TGTGCCAGCAGACGAAAAGAGACCCAGTACTTC
>NA|NA|TRBV5-1|TRBJ1-3
CASSLWGPGNTIYF
TGCGCCAGCAGCTTGTGGGGGCCAGGAAACACCATATATTTT
>NA|NA|TRBV19|TRBJ2-6
CASTEEPSGANVLTF
TGTGCCAGTACCGAGGAGCCCTCTGGGGCCAACGTCCTGACTTTC
>NA|NA|TRBV11-2|TRBJ1-2
CASSFTRRTLNYGYTF
TGTGCCAGCAGCTTTACCCGACGGACTTTAAACTATGGCTACACCTTC
>once|NA|TRBV6-5|TRBJ1-2
CASSYGSGTGYTF
TGTGCCAGCAGTTACGGGTCAGGGACTGGCTACACCTTC
>NA|TRBD1|TRBV4-1|TRBJ1-2
CASSQYSGAGGWGGYTF
TGCGCCAGCAGCCAGTACAGCGGGGCAGGGGGATGGGGCGGCTACACCTTC
>NA|NA|TRBV4-3|TRBJ1-1
CASSRDTGQGAFF
TGCGCCAGCAGTCGTGATACAGGGCAGGGAGCTTTCTTT
>NA|TRBD2|TRBV7-3|TRBJ2-1
CASSLRASGIYNEQFF
TGTGCCAGCAGCTTACGCGCTAGCGGGATTTACAATGAGCAGTTCTTC
>NA|NA|TRBV28|TRBJ1-2
CASSTSGRANYGYTF
TGTGCCAGCAGTACCTCAGGGAGAGCTAACTATGGCTACACCTTC
>NA|NA|TRBV7-2|TRBJ2-7
CASSPRGSQVYEQYF
TGTGCCAGCAGCCCCCGTGGTAGTCAAGTTTACGAGCAGTACTTC
>few|NA|TRBV30|TRBJ1-5
CAWSRDSNQPQHF
TGTGCCTGGAGTCGGGATAGCAATCAGCCCCAGCATTTT
>NA|TRBD2|TRBV4-1|TRBJ2-2
CASSQVITSGRRAGELFF
TGCGCCAGCAGCCAAGTGATTACTAGCGGGAGGCGCGCCGGGGAGCTGTTTTTT
>NA|NA|TRBV28|TRBJ2-1
CATAGQLYNEQFF
TGTGCCACCGCGGGACAGCTTTACAATGAGCAGTTCTTC
>NA|TRBD1|TRBV29-1|TRBJ2-7
CSAIPQGAVYEQYF
TGCAGCGCTATACCGCAGGGGGCGGTCTACGAGCAGTACTTC
>NA|TRBD2|TRBV9|TRBJ2-2
CASSVVSLAANTGELFF
TGTGCCAGCAGCGTAGTGTCACTAGCGGCGAACACCGGGGAGCTGTTTTTT
>NA|NA|TRBV19|TRBJ1-5
CASSIRGGNQPQHF
TGTGCCAGTAGTATCAGAGGGGGCAATCAGCCCCAGCATTTT
>NA|NA|TRBV5-1|TRBJ2-3
CASSLSGFTDTQYF
TGCGCCAGCAGCCTTTCCGGGTTCACAGATACGCAGTATTTT
>NA|NA|TRBV9|TRBJ2-3
CASSVSGPSTDTQYF
TGTGCCAGCAGCGTATCGGGCCCTAGCACAGATACGCAGTATTTT
>NA|NA|TRBV2|TRBJ2-6
CASSAQGANVLTF
TGTGCCAGCAGTGCGCAAGGGGCCAACGTCCTGACTTTC
>NA|NA|TRBV11-2|TRBJ2-5
CASSLLPHALETQYF
TGTGCCAGCAGCTTATTGCCGCACGCCCTAGAGACCCAGTACTTC
>NA|TRBD1|TRBV9|TRBJ2-3
CASSVISRTGTGFSTDTQYF
TGTGCCAGCAGCGTTATTAGCAGAACCGGGACAGGGTTCTCCACAGATACGCAGTATTTT
>NA|TRBD1|TRBV28|TRBJ2-7
CASSLTGDEQYF
TGTGCCAGCAGCCTGACAGGGGACGAGCAGTACTTC
>once|NA|TRBV4-2|TRBJ2-5
CASSQGLQETQYF
TGTGCCAGCAGCCAAGGACTACAAGAGACCCAGTACTTC
>NA|NA|TRBV4-3|TRBJ2-7
CASSHNQLGSYEQYF
TGCGCCAGCAGCCATAATCAGCTTGGCTCCTACGAGCAGTACTTC
>NA|TRBD2|TRBV2|TRBJ2-3
CASISTSGRRGDTQYF
TGTGCCAGCATCTCGACTAGCGGTCGCCGAGGGGATACGCAGTATTTT
>NA|NA|TRBV28|TRBJ2-7
CASSLAGPPAEQYF
TGTGCCAGCAGTTTAGCAGGGCCTCCCGCAGAGCAGTACTTC
>NA|NA|TRBV9|TRBJ2-1
CASSAGDEQFF
TGTGCCAGCAGCGCCGGCGATGAGCAGTTCTTC
>NA|NA|TRBV27|TRBJ2-7
CASSHRLDGDYEQYF
TGTGCCAGCAGTCACCGACTAGACGGGGACTACGAGCAGTACTTC
>NA|NA|TRBV7-7|TRBJ2-2
CAGRLGAGELFF
TGTGCGGGGCGGTTGGGGGCCGGGGAGCTGTTTTTT
>NA|NA|TRBV9|TRBJ2-1
CASSVAAYQDNEQFF
TGTGCCAGCAGCGTAGCAGCGTATCAAGACAATGAGCAGTTCTTC
>NA|TRBD1|TRBV7-8|TRBJ2-6
CASSLTGGAGANVLTF
TGTGCCAGCAGCTTAACAGGGGGCGCTGGGGCCAACGTCCTGACTTTC
>NA|NA|TRBV7-3|TRBJ2-3
CASGPSGRTDTQYF
TGTGCCAGCGGACCGAGCGGACGCACAGATACGCAGTATTTT
>NA|NA|TRBV15|TRBJ1-5
CATSSKRQPQHF
TGTGCCACCAGCAGCAAGAGGCAGCCCCAGCATTTT
>NA|NA|TRBV7-9|TRBJ1-4
CASSLATATNEKLFF
TGTGCCAGCAGCTTAGCAACTGCAACTAATGAAAAACTGTTTTTT
>NA|NA|TRBV7-9|TRBJ2-7
CASSLGANEQYF
TGTGCCAGCAGCTTGGGCGCAAACGAGCAGTACTTC
>NA|NA|TRBV5-1|TRBJ2-1
CASSLAVGRGRNEQFF
TGCGCCAGCAGCTTGGCCGTGGGGCGGGGTCGGAATGAGCAGTTCTTC
>NA|TRBD1|TRBV7-2|TRBJ2-1
CASSLVVRGPNEQFF
TGTGCCAGCAGCTTAGTGGTCAGGGGGCCCAATGAGCAGTTCTTC
>NA|NA|TRBV6-5|TRBJ1-2
CASTPRRVNYGYTF
TGTGCCAGCACCCCACGCAGAGTTAACTATGGCTACACCTTC
>NA|TRBD2|TRBV7-2|TRBJ2-1
CASSLTSGRYEQFF
TGTGCCAGCAGCTTAACTAGCGGGAGATATGAGCAGTTCTTC
>once|NA|TRBV27|TRBJ1-1
CASSPQGEGTEAFF
TGTGCCAGCAGTCCCCAGGGTGAGGGAACTGAAGCTTTCTTT
>NA|NA|TRBV5-1|TRBJ2-3
CASSPTRSSGQETDTQYF
TGCGCCAGCAGCCCCACTCGTAGCAGCGGTCAAGAAACAGATACGCAGTATTTT
>NA|NA|TRBV28|TRBJ2-7
CASSQENSRQYF
TGTGCCAGCAGTCAAGAAAACTCCAGGCAGTACTTC
>NA|NA|TRBV21-1|TRBJ2-3
CASSKAHGVVAGTDTQYF
TGTGCCAGCAGCAAAGCCCACGGGGTGGTAGCGGGAACAGATACGCAGTATTTT
>NA|NA|TRBV7-9|TRBJ1-1
CASSFQGGNTEAFF
TGTGCCAGCAGCTTTCAGGGTGGGAACACTGAAGCTTTCTTT
>NA|TRBD2|TRBV28|TRBJ2-7
CASSPSGIPYEQYF
TGTGCCAGCAGCCCCAGCGGGATTCCCTACGAGCAGTACTTC
>NA|NA|TRBV28|TRBJ2-6
CASSTPGIWRSGANVLTF
TGTGCCAGCAGTACCCCCGGAATCTGGCGTTCTGGGGCCAACGTCCTGACTTTC
>NA|NA|TRBV5-6|TRBJ2-5
CASSLGRQETQYF
TGTGCCAGCAGCTTGGGACGACAAGAGACCCAGTACTTC
>once|TRBD2|TRBV6-1|TRBJ2-7
CASIAGGLYEQYF
TGTGCCAGCATTGCGGGAGGACTGTACGAGCAGTACTTC